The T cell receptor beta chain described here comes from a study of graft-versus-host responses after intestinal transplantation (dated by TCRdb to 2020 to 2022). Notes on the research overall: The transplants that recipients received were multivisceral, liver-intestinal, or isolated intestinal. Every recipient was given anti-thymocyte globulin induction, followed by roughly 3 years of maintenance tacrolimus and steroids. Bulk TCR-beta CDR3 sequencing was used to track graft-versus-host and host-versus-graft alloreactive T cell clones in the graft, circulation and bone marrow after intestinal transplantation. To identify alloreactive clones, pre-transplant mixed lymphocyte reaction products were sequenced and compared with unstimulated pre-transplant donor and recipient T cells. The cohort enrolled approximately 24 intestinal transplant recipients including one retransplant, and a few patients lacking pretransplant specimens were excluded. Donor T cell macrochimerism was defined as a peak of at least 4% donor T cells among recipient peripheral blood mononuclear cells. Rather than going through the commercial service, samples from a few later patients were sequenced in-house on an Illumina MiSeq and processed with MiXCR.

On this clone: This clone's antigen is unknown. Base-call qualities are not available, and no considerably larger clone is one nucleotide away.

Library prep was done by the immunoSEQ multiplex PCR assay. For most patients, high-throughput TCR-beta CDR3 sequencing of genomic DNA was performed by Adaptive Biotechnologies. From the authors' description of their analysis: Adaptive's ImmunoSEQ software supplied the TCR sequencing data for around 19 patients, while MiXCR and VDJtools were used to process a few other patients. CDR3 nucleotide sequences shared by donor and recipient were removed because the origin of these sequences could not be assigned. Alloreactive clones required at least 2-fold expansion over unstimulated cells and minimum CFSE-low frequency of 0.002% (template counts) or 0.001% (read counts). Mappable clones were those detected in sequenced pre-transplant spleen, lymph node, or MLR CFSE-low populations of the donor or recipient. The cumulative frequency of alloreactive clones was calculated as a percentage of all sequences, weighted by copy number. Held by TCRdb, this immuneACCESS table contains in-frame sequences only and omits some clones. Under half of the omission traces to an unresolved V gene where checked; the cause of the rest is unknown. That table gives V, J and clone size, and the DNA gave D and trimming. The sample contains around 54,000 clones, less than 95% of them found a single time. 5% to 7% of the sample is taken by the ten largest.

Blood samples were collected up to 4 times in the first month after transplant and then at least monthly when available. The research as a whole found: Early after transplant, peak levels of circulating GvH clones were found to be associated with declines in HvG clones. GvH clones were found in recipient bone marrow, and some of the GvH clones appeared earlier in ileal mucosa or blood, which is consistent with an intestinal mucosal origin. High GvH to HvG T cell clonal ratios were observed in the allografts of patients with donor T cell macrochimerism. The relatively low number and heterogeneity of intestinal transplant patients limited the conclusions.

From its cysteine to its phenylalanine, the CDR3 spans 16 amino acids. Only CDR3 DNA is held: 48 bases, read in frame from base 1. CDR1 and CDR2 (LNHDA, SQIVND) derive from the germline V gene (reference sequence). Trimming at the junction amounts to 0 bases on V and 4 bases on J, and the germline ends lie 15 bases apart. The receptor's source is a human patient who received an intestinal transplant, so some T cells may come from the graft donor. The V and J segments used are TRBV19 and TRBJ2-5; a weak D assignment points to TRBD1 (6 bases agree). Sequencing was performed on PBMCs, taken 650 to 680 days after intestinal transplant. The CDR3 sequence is CASSIDLYWGRETQYF. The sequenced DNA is TGTGCCAGTAGTATAGATCTATACTGGGGGCGAGAGACCCAGTACTTC.